This T cell receptor beta chain was recovered during a study of PD-1 blockade in classical Hodgkin lymphoma. The CDR3 sequence is 15 residues long. V dropped 0 bases and J dropped 5 bases, with 13 bases sitting between them. Germline CDR1 and CDR2: LGHNT and FRNRAP. Produced via immunoSEQ multiplex PCR; TCRdb's table is partial and in-frame only. The sample holds 25,000 to 30,000 clones, around 82% seen once. Relapse after autologous stem cell transplantation occurred in every patient, and brentuximab vedotin exposure varied. This TCR was sampled from a human donor with classical Hodgkin lymphoma. The material sequenced was peripheral blood mononuclear cells (PBMCs), taken before the second cycle of nivolumab. This chain links TRBV12-5 with TRBJ1-1, with TRBD1 as a possible D gene (5 bases). In nucleotides, the CDR3 is TGTGCTAGTGGTTTGGTACTAGGCCGGGGGACTGAAGCTTTCTTT. It yields the protein CASGLVLGRGTEAFF.